Here is one TCR beta chain with its context. Its antigen is not identified. This specimen belongs to a study of T cells expressing NK-cell markers. Looking at the study overall: Beta-chain profiling covered CD3+CD56+NKG2C+, CD3+CD56+NKG2C- and CD3+CD56-NKG2C+ sorted subsets. Seven donors tested HCMV-seropositive and one tested seronegative among the eight sequenced.

With UMIs, 5'RACE template switching was used to make TCR beta cDNA. TCRdb re-analyzed the 5' RACE reads; it lists each CDR3 protein once, without DNA. The sample data list some 450,000 distinct CDR3 sequences. Study-level findings and limits: Similarly, these clonotypes led the CD3+CD56-NKG2C+ fraction as well in a handful of donors.

The CDR3 loop spans 14 amino acids. Per the germline V gene, CDR1 is SGHTA and CDR2 is FQGNSA. The genes are TRBV7-2 and TRBJ2-1; the TCRdb D gene call, TRBD2, has no DNA to confirm it. Sequencing was done on a sample of blood T cells: a sorted CD56 or NKG2C T cell subset, CD4+ or CD8+ T cells, or bulk PBMC T cells (not recorded which). This TCR derives from a woman aged 18 to 69 in good health. CDR3: CASSELAVYNEQFF.